This TCR beta chain originates from a study of lymphopenia after photon versus proton radiotherapy. Data came from immunoSEQ multiplex PCR; TCRdb stores just in-frame clones and leaves some out. The table shows 30,000 or so clones, with roughly 89% occurring only once. Study observations and caveats: Proton therapy kept repertoires fairly stable, unlike photons, which gained effector/memory cells.

About this clone itself: Its antigen remains unidentified.

The germline gives CDR1 SGHTA, CDR2 FQGNSA. Trimming took 3 bases from V and 7 from J; bases not matched to a gene: 10. The CDR3 length is 15 residues. Material: peripheral blood, obtained from a patient treated with proton-based radiotherapy. The TCR originated in a woman aged 55-69 years with cholangiocarcinoma. Some clones in this sample may be carry-over from other donors' samples. V gene TRBV7-2 combines with J gene TRBJ1-2; 8 positions match TRBD1. This CDR3 is CASSFTGGRVAGYTF. CDR3 nucleotides: TGTGCCAGCAGCTTCACAGGGGGGAGGGTGGCTGGCTACACCTTC.